This record covers a single T cell receptor (beta chain). In germline, CDR1 is LNHNV, CDR2 YYDKDF (reference sequence). Trimming cost V 5 bases and J 0 bases, with 8 bases left between them. The CDR3 is 15 amino acids. This sample was taken from a study of blood T cell repertoires in COVID-19. Study at large: Samples of COVID-19 (acute and convalescent) were obtained from the United States, Italy and Spain.

Using immunoSEQ multiplex PCR, the repertoire was profiled, and TCRdb retains in-frame clones only, with some absent. The sample has roughly 120,000 clones, 85% to 90% seen once. The source is a woman aged 45-59 years with active or convalescent COVID-19. Sequencing used peripheral blood. The chain recombines TRBV15 with TRBJ2-6, with unresolved D. The CDR3: CATSPRSSGANVLTF. The CDR3 DNA follows: TGTGCCACCAGCCCCAGAAGCTCTGGGGCCAACGTCCTGACTTTC.